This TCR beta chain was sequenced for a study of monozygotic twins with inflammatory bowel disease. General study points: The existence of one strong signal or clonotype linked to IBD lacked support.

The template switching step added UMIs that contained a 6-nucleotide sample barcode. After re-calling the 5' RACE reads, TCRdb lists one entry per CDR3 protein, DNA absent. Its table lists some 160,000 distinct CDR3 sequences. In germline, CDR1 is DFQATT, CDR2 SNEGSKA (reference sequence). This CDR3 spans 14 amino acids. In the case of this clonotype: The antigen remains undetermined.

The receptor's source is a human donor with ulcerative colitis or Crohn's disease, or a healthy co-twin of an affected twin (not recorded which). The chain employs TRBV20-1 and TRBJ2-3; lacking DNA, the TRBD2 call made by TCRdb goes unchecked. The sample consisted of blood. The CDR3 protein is CSVPTSGGTDTQYF.